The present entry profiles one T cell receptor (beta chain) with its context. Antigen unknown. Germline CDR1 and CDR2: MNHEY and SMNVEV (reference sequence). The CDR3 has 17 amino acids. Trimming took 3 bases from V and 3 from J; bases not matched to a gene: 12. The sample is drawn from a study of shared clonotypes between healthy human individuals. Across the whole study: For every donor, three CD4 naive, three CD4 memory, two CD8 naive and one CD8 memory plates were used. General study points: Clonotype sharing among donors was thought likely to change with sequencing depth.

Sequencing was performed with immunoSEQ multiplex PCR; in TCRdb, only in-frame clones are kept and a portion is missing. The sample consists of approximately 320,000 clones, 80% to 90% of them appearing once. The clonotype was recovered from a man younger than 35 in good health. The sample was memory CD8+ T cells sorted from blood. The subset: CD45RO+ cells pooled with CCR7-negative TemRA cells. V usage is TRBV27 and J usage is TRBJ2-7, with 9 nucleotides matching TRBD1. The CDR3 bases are TGTGCCAGCAGTTTTTCGGCAGTGGGACAGGGATACTACGAGCAGTACTTC. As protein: CASSFSAVGQGYYEQYF.